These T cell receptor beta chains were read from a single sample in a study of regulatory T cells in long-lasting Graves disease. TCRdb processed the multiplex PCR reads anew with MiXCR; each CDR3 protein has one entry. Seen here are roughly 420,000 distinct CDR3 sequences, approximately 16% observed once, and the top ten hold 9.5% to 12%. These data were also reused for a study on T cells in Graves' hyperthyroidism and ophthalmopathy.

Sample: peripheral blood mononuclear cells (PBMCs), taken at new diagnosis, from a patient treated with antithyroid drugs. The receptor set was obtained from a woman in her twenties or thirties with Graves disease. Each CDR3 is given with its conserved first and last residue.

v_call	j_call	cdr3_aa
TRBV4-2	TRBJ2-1	CASSQDVPGTGNNEQFF
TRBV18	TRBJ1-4	CASSPPMTGPEKLFF
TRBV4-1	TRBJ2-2	CASSQSGRDTGELFF
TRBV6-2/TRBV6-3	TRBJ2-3	CANRDGGSADTQYF
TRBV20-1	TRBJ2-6	CSAREMTGFSGANVLTF
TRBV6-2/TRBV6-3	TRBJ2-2	CASSSNLGPGELFF
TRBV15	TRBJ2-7	CATRSLAGHTYEQYF
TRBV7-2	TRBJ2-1	CASSLDSIYNEQFF
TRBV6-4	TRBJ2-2	CASSDSAGGWTGELFF
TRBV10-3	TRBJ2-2	CARSRLFTGELFF
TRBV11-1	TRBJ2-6	CASSLAGASGAGANVLTF
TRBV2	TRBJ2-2	CASSRVANTGELFF
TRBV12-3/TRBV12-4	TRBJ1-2	CASRTPGTGDHYGYTF
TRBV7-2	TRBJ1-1	CASSYVGRLSEAFF
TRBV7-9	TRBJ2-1	CASSLAGAPWRYNEQFF
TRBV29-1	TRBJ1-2	CSVGGQGLGYTF
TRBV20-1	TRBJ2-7	CSTTSGRVPYEQYF
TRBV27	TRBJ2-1	CASRPSGRINEQFF
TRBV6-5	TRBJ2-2	CASSYGTYTTELFF
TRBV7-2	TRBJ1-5	CASSLAVLSNQPQHF
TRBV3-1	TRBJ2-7	CASRGQAGTYEQYF
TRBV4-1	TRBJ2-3	CASSPEWDNTDTQYF
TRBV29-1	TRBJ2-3	CSVQQGLGPDTQYF
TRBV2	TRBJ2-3	CASRSGLAGSADTQYF
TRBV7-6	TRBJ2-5	CASSLEGLARETQYF
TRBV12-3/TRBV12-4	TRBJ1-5	CASSLAGSASNQPQHF
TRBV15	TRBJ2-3	CATSREFAGHTDTQYF
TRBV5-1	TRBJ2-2	CASSHQTSTGELFF
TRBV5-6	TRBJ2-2	CASSSPISGRVVTGELFF
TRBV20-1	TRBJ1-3	CSARDPRGGNTIYF
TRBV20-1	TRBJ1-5	CSAGGQGGNQPQHF
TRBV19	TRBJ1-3	CASSIWEPSGNTIYF
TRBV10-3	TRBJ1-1	CATRGVNTEAFF
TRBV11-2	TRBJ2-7	CASTKPGQAF
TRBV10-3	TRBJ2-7	CAIRKTSGGVLEQYF
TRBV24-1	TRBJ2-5	CATSDSHRRRIPGTSEETQYF
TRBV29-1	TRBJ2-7	CSVVVVEQYF
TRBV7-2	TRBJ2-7	CASSLQGVGYEQYF
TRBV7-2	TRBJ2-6	CASSLRDRGFTGANVLTF
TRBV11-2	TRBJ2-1	CASSRRSGSDLRNEQFF
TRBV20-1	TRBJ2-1	CSATVAGAYNEQFF
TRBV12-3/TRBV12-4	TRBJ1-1	CASSLMAPADAFF
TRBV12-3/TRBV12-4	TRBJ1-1	CASSLLGAPGTEAFF
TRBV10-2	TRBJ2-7	CASKKSSGRSYEQYF
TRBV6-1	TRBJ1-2	CASRHELGNYGYTF
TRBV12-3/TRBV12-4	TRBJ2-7	CASSLERAAYEQYF
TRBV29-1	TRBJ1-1	CSVERTLYEAFF
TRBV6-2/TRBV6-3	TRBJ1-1	CASSYIGVMNTEAFF
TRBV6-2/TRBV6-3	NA	CASSSGRQETQYF
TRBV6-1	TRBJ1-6	CASSRDRGVPPPLHF
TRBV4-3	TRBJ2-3	CASSEEEWGAQYF